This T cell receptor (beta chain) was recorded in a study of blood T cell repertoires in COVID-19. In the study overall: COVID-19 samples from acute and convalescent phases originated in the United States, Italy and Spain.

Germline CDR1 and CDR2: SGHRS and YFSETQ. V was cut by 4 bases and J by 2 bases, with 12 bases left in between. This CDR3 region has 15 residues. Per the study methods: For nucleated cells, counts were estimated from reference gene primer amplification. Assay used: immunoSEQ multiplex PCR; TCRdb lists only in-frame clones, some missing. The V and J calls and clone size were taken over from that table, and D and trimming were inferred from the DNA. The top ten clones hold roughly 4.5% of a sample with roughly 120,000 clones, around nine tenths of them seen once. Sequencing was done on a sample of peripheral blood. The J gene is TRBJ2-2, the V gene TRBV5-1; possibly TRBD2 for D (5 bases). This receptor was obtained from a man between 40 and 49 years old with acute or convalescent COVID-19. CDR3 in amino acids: CASSRRNSNTGELFF. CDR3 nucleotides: TGCGCCAGCAGCCGGAGGAACAGCAACACCGGGGAGCTGTTTTTT.